This T cell receptor beta chain was captured in a study of post-analysis software for immune sequencing data. As to this clonotype: What it binds is unknown. One end of the junction varies from germline; a read error may be responsible.

Study results and caveats: A few TRBV segments appeared more often in patients than in controls, and TRBV5-6, TRBV5-1 and TRBV20-1 were among these.

Included in the TCR beta cDNA libraries were unique molecular identifiers. TCRdb itself ran the PCR reads through MiXCR, one entry per CDR3 protein. This table has about 400,000 distinct CDR3 sequences, 30% to 45% appearing once. Germline-derived CDR1 and CDR2 are LGHDT and YNNKEL (reference sequence). The CDR3 consists of 17 residues. The source is a girl aged 10-17 years with multiple sclerosis. V usage is TRBV3-1 and J usage is TRBJ1-5, with 7 positions matching TRBD1. The material sequenced was blood. In DNA form, the CDR3 reads TGTGCCAGCAGCCAAGAGCTTGAGACAGGGAGCACTCAGCCCCAGCATTTT. Its translation: CASSQELETGSTQPQHF.